What follows describes a single T cell receptor beta chain. The sample belongs to a study of blood T cell repertoires in COVID-19. About the study: COVID-19 samples, acute and convalescent, were from the United States, Italy and Spain. Nucleic acid was either cDNA or gDNA, and it came from T cells, B-cell-depleted T cells, or PBMCs.

In the original workflow: The assay estimated nucleated cells by amplifying reference gene primers. This table comes from immunoSEQ multiplex PCR, and its TCRdb copy is limited to in-frame clones, with some not included. V, J and clone size are taken as reported in that table, and D and trimming were inferred from the DNA itself. The data hold approximately 110,000 clones, with approximately 84% observed a single time. Germline-derived CDR1 and CDR2 are SGHRS and YFSETQ. Trimming at V came to 0 bases and at J to 5 bases, leaving 14 bases not matched to a gene. This CDR3 region has 19 residues. The rearrangement joins TRBV5-1 to TRBJ2-2, with TRBD2 identical over 9 bases. This receptor was obtained from a human donor in a cohort sampled during active COVID-19. Material: peripheral blood. The CDR3 spells CASSLAGLAGGPITGELFF. The CDR3 nucleotides read TGCGCCAGCAGCTTGGCCGGACTCGCGGGGGGGCCGATTACCGGGGAGCTGTTTTTT.